This is a list of T cell receptor beta chains from one sample in a study of Tregs in tolerant kidney transplant recipients. Clones were read by immunoSEQ multiplex PCR, and TCRdb kept only the in-frame ones, dropping some. Of some 88,000 clones detected, approximately 92% appear once; the ten largest clones hold over 3.5%. The sequenced material came from CD8+ T cells from blood. Receptor source: a human donor in good health. Both conserved end residues are part of each CDR3. Each record gives: clone size, J gene, V gene, CDR3 protein. Size is stated for part of the rows, as once, few or many counts, or as a class when the clone is expanded.

>NA|TRBJ2-2|TRBV6-4
CASSDGTNTGELFF
>NA|TRBJ1-1|TRBV4-1
CASSPTANTEAFF
>NA|TRBJ1-5|TRBV6-5
CASSYSQGENQPQHF
>NA|TRBJ2-2|TRBV6-5
CASSYWQGGTGELFF
>NA|TRBJ2-2|TRBV27
CASSLAGGLGGELFF
>NA|TRBJ2-7|TRBV21-1
CASSKALGQGKAGESYEQYF
>NA|TRBJ2-1|TRBV6-5
CASSYLGSDNEQFF
>NA|TRBJ2-2|TRBV29-1
CSVDGYTGELFF
>NA|TRBJ1-2|TRBV27
CATLSWSYGYTF
>NA|TRBJ2-3|TRBV19
CASSEARTSDTQYF
>NA|TRBJ1-3|TRBV4-1
CASSHRTGRISGNTIYF
>once|TRBJ1-1|TRBV29-1
CSTPRGVGAFF
>NA|TRBJ1-5|TRBV6-4
CASSDGENQPQHF
>NA|TRBJ1-2|TRBV2
CASKGQNYGYTF
>NA|TRBJ2-7|TRBV11-2
CASSLPRGGYNKAYEQYF
>NA|TRBJ1-1|TRBV28
CASSGRTGRNTEAFF
>NA|TRBJ1-5|TRBV6-6
CASRPRDRAVSQPQHF
>NA|TRBJ1-2|TRBV6-1
CASSEDVGGRGYGYTF
>once|TRBJ2-5|TRBV6-4
CASTIRTSGRVGETQYF
>NA|TRBJ1-2|TRBV7-2
CASSYLEGGGNGYTF
>NA|TRBJ2-1|TRBV5-1
CASSGTGVGRGYNEQFF
>NA|TRBJ2-7|TRBV6-1
CASGPKQGGSYEQYF
>NA|TRBJ2-7|TRBV5-6
CASSWTVGSYEQYF
>NA|TRBJ2-7|TRBV27
CAAGTGSYEQYF
>NA|TRBJ2-1|TRBV5-1
CASSWPRSSGNYNEQFF
>NA|TRBJ2-7|TRBV4-2
CASKVLAGPGEQYF
>NA|TRBJ2-7|TRBV5-1
CASSLYRGVKPYEQYF
>NA|TRBJ2-1|TRBV13
CASSYGTGGDEQFF
>NA|TRBJ1-3|TRBV7-9
CASSLSRNTIYF
>once|TRBJ1-3|TRBV4-1
CASSQADYSGNTIYF
>once|TRBJ1-2|TRBV4-1
CASSQEPRNYGYTF
>NA|TRBJ2-1|TRBV27
CASTWGAGDNEQFF
>once|TRBJ2-7|TRBV5-1
CASSLELSGAAYEQYF
>NA|TRBJ2-5|TRBV7-9
CASSPPLGPKETQYF
>NA|TRBJ1-2|TRBV14
CASSQAGVHGYTF
>NA|TRBJ1-4|TRBV9
CASSDGQAFNEKLFF
>NA|TRBJ2-7|TRBV27
CASSPIRLSSYEQYF
>NA|TRBJ1-1|TRBV4-1
CASSQDRYSGSEAFF
>NA|TRBJ1-1|TRBV9
CASTGTGLRTEAFF
>NA|TRBJ2-7|TRBV4-1
CASSQDQGNSYEQYF
>once|TRBJ1-5|TRBV27
CASSDGTSDQPQHF
>NA|TRBJ2-3|TRBV5-1
CASSLETALTGDTQYF
>NA|TRBJ2-7|TRBV6-6
CASSYQGTIYEQYF
>NA|TRBJ2-7|TRBV6-5
CASSSGEQYF
>NA|TRBJ1-2|TRBV4-1
CASSQDTAYGYTF
>NA|TRBJ1-1|TRBV5-5
CASSLDRTEAFF
>NA|TRBJ1-2|TRBV13
CASSFKENYGYTF
>NA|TRBJ2-7|TRBV11-2
CASSSRSRDSSSYEQYF
>NA|TRBJ2-2|TRBV18
CAIPPREGATGELFF